The following is a TCR beta chain sequence with its context. Clones were read by immunoSEQ multiplex PCR, and TCRdb kept only the in-frame ones, dropping some. The data hold 18,000 or so clones, with roughly 84% observed a single time. The length of the CDR3 is 12 residues. The ends were cut back, 0 bases at V and 4 bases at J, with 7 bases in the middle. Germline V lookup: CDR1 GTSNPN, CDR2 SVGIG (reference sequence). The data stem from a study of blood T cell repertoires in COVID-19. Study as a whole: There were acute and convalescent COVID-19 samples, and they came from the United States, Italy and Spain.

The sequenced sample consisted of peripheral blood. The receptor was derived from a man aged 40-55 years with active COVID-19. This rearrangement joins TRBV30 to TRBJ2-7, with unresolved D. CDR3 bases: TGTGCCTGGAGTGTAACTGGTTACGAGCAGTACTTC. Its translation: CAWSVTGYEQYF.